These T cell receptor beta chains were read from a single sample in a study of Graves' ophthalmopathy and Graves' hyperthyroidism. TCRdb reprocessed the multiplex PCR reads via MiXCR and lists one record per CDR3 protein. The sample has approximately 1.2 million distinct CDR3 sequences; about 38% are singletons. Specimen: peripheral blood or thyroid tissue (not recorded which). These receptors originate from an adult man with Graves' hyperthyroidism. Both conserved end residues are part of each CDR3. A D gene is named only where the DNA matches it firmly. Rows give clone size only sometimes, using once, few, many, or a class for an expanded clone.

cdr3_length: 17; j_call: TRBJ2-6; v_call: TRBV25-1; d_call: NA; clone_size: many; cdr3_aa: CASSEPTSSNGANVLTF; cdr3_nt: TGTGCCAGCAGTGAACCCACAAGCTCCAATGGGGCCAACGTCCTGACTTTC
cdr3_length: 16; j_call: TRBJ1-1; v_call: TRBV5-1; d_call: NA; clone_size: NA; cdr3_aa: CASSFPTGARGTEAFF; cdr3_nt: TGCGCCAGCAGCTTCCCGACCGGGGCCCGGGGCACTGAAGCTTTCTTT
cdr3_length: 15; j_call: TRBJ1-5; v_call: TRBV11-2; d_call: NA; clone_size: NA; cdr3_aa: CASSLGNTGNQPQHF; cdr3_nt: TGTGCCAGCAGCTTAGGAAATACGGGCAATCAGCCCCAGCATTTT
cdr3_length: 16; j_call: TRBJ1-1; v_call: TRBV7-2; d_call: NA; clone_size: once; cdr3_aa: CASSPISGTKGTEAFF; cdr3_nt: TGTGCCAGCTCACCAATATCCGGGACAAAGGGAACTGAAGCTTTCTTT
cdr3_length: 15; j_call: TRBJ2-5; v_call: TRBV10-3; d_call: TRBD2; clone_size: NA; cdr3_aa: CAIRGSGRAQETQYF; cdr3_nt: TGTGCCATCAGGGGGAGCGGGAGGGCCCAAGAGACCCAGTACTTC
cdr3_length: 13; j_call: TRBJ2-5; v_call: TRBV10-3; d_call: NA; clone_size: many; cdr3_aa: CAISFEGGETQYF; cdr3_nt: TGTGCCATCAGTTTTGAGGGTGGAGAGACCCAGTACTTC
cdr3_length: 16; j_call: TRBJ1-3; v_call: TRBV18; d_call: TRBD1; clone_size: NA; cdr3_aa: CASSPLRDSTGNTIYF; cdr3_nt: TGTGCCAGCTCACCACTCCGGGACAGTACTGGAAACACCATATATTTT
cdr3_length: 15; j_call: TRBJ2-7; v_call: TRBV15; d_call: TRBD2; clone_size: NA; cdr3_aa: CATSRLAGASFEQYF; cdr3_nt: TGTGCCACCAGCAGACTAGCGGGGGCATCCTTCGAGCAGTACTTC
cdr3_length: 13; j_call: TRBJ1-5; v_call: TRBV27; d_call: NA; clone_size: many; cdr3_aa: CASRREYRQPQHF; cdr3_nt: TGTGCCAGCAGAAGGGAGTACCGTCAGCCCCAGCATTTT
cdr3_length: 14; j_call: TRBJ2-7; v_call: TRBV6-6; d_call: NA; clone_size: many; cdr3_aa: CASSYREGGYEQYF; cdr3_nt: TGTGCCAGCAGTTACCGGGAAGGGGGCTACGAGCAGTACTTC
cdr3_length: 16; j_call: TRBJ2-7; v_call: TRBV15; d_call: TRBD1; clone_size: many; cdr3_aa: CATSRDPGYRGHEQYF; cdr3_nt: TGTGCCACCAGCAGAGATCCGGGGTACAGGGGCCACGAGCAGTACTTC
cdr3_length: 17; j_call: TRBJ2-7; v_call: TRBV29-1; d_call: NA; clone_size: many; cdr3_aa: CSVEGVGAWDASYEQYF; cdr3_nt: TGCAGCGTTGAAGGTGTAGGGGCCTGGGACGCATCCTACGAGCAGTACTTC
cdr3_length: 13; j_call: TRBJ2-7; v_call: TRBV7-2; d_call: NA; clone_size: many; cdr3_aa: CASSGGTGLEQYF; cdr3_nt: TGTGCCAGCAGCGGAGGGACCGGGTTAGAGCAGTACTTC
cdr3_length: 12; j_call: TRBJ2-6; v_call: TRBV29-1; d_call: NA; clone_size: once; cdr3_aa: CSVEEASYVLTF; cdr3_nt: TGCAGCGTTGAAGAAGCGTCCTACGTCCTGACTTTC
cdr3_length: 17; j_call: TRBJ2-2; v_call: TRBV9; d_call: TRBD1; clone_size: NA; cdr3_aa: CASSSRTGDANTGELFF; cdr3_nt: TGTGCCAGCAGCTCCCGGACAGGGGACGCGAACACCGGGGAGCTGTTTTTT
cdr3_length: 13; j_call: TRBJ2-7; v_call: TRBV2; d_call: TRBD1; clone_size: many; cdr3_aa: CASRGTGGYEQYF; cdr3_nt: TGTGCCAGCAGAGGGACAGGTGGGTACGAGCAGTACTTC
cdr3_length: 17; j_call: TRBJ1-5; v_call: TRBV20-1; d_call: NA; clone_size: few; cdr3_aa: CSARVLPGAGPNQPQHF; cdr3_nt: TGCAGTGCTAGGGTTTTACCAGGGGCAGGGCCCAATCAGCCCCAGCATTTT
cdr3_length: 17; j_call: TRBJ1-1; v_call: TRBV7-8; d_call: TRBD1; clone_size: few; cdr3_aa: CASSTGTGGLVNTEAFF; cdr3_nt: TGTGCCAGCAGCACGGGGACAGGGGGTTTGGTGAACACTGAAGCTTTCTTT
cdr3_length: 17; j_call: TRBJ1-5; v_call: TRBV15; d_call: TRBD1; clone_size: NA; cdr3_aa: CATSSLDGTGGSQPQHF; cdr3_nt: TGTGCCACCAGCAGCTTGGATGGGACAGGGGGCAGTCAGCCCCAGCATTTT
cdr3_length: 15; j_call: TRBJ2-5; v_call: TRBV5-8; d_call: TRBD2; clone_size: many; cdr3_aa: CASRPRWGGAETQYF; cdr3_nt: TGTGCCAGCCGACCTCGATGGGGGGGAGCAGAGACCCAGTACTTC
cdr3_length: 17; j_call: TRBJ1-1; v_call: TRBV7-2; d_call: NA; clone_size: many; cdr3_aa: CASSLVGGTGGNTEAFF; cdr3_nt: TGTGCCAGCAGCTTAGTAGGGGGTACCGGAGGGAACACTGAAGCTTTCTTT
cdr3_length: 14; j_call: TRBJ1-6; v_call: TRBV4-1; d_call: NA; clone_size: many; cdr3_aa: CASSPRGGDSPLHF; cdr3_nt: TGCGCCAGCAGCCCCAGAGGGGGAGATTCACCCCTCCACTTT
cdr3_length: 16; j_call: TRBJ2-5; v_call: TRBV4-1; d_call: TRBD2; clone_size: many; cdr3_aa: CASSHVRLAGVETQYF; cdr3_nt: TGCGCCAGCAGCCATGTACGACTAGCGGGAGTAGAGACCCAGTACTTC
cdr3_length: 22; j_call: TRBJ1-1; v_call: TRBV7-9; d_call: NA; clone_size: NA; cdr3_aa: CASSPTSPGDPILLVSNTEAFF; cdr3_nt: TGTGCCAGCAGCCCTACGTCACCCGGTGACCCGATTCTTCTGGTATCGAACACTGAAGCTTTCTTT
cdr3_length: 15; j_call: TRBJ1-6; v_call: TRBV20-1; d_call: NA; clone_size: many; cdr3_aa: CSAMDLTSYNSPLHF; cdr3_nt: TGCAGTGCTATGGACCTAACCTCCTATAATTCACCCCTCCACTTT
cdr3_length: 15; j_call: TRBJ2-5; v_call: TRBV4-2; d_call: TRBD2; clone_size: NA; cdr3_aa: CASSRGLGSTETQYF; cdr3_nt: TGTGCCAGCAGCCGTGGACTAGGGAGCACGGAGACCCAGTACTTC
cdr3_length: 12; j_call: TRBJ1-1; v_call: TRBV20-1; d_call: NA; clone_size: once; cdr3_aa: CSAWDGLNEAFF; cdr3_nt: TGCAGCGCCTGGGACGGCCTAAACGAAGCTTTCTTT
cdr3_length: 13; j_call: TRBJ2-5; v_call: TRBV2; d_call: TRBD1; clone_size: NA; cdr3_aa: CASTKKGAETQYF; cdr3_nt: TGTGCCAGCACCAAAAAGGGGGCAGAGACCCAGTACTTC
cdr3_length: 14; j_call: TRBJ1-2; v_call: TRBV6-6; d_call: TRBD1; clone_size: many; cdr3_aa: CASSYLDRGQGYTF; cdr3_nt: TGTGCCAGCAGTTACCTCGACAGGGGGCAGGGCTACACCTTC
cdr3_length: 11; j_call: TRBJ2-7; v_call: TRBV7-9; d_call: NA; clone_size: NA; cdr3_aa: CASSVVDEQYF; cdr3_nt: TGTGCCAGCAGCGTAGTTGACGAGCAGTACTTC
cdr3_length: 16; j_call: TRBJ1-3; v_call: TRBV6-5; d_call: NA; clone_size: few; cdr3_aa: CASLENTAFSGNTIYF; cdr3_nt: TGTGCCAGCCTAGAGAACACTGCCTTCTCTGGAAACACCATATATTTT